What follows are 22 T cell receptor beta chains derived from one specimen sequenced in a study of blood T cells in healthy people across ages. Then a second PCR, running roughly 7 to 11 cycles, was carried out with a sample-barcoded 5' primer and a J-beta primer mix. TCRdb re-analysed the 5' RACE reads in MiXCR, keeping a single row per CDR3 protein. The sample carries some 550,000 distinct CDR3 sequences, about 45% recorded once. The sequenced sample was blood. The receptors originated from an elderly man in good health.

The chain joins TRBV28 to TRBJ2-1; a weak D match, TRBD2 (6 bases). The V end lost 0 bases, the J end lost 7 bases, and 19 bases lay between the germline ends. CDR3 length equals 17 residues. Germline loops: CDR1 MDHEN, CDR2 SYDVKM. CDR3 DNA: TGTGCCAGCAGTTTATGGGGAGTGGGGCGGGGCCGAAATGAGCAGTTCTTC. This encodes CASSLWGVGRGRNEQFF. Supplemented by reference TRBV28 and TRBJ2-1, the full variable domain reads DVKVTQSSRYLVKRTGEKVFLECVQDMDHENMFWYRQDPGLGLRLIYFSYDVKMKEKGDIPEGYSVSREKKERFSLILESASTNQTSMYLCASSLWGVGRGRNEQFFGPGTRLTVL.

CDR3 nucleotide sequence: TGTGCCAGCAGCCCCCAGACTAGCGGGGAGGATACGCAGTATTTT. Amino acids: CASSPQTSGEDTQYF. The chain combines TRBV3-1 with TRBJ2-3; 11 bases are shared with TRBD2. The V segment lost 4 bases and the J segment 6 bases; nucleotides outside the gene matches: 6. This CDR3 is 15 amino acids long. Germline loops: CDR1 LGHDT, CDR2 YNNKEL (reference sequence).

The chain employs TRBV20-1 and TRBJ1-2; possibly TRBD1 for D (5 bases). V was trimmed by 5 bases and J by 5 bases, leaving 12 bases between them. The CDR3 is 12 amino acids. Germline assignment: CDR1 DFQATT and CDR2 SNEGSKA (reference sequence). The CDR3 here is CSARDGIYGYTF. CDR3 DNA: TGCAGTGCTCGGGACGGAATATATGGCTACACCTTC.

J is TRBJ2-3 and V is TRBV28; 8 nucleotides agree with TRBD2. Germline V gives CDR1 MDHEN, CDR2 SYDVKM. Trimming removed 6 bases from V and 2 bases from J; junction bases left unmatched: 4. CDR3 length: 14 amino acids. CDR3 DNA: TGTGCCAGCAGGAATAGCGGGGACACAGATACGCAGTATTTT. Protein product: CASRNSGDTDTQYF. The complete variable domain, with remaining parts taken from reference TRBV28 and TRBJ2-3, reads DVKVTQSSRYLVKRTGEKVFLECVQDMDHENMFWYRQDPGLGLRLIYFSYDVKMKEKGDIPEGYSVSREKKERFSLILESASTNQTSMYLCASRNSGDTDTQYFGPGTRLTVL.

The chain links TRBV4-3 to TRBJ1-2, with D hard to call. Germline CDR1 is LGHNA and CDR2 is YSLEER. Deletions cut 1 base from V and 6 bases from J, with 9 bases between. CDR3 length: 13 amino acids. This chain's CDR3 is CASSQVPVDGYTF. The CDR3 DNA follows: TGCGCCAGCAGCCAAGTACCGGTGGATGGCTACACCTTC.

This chain uses TRBV20-1 with TRBJ1-1, with D tentatively TRBD1 (5 bases). Germline lookup yields CDR1 DFQATT and CDR2 SNEGSKA (reference sequence). Trimming took 1 base from V and 7 from J, leaving 13 bases between them. The CDR3 consists of 13 residues. The CDR3 reads CSARARAGDEAFF. CDR3 DNA: TGCAGTGCTAGAGCTAGAGCGGGGGATGAAGCTTTCTTT.

This clonotype was counted once. The rearrangement links TRBV5-1 to TRBJ2-1; D gene unclear. The V gene's germline CDR1 is SGHRS and CDR2 YFSETQ. V was cut by 4 bases and J by 5 bases, with 13 bases left in between. The CDR3 is 14 residues long. The CDR3 here is CASSPRNGDNEQFF. The CDR3 DNA is TGCGCCAGCAGCCCCAGAAACGGAGACAATGAGCAGTTCTTC.

This clonotype was observed once. The chain carries TRBV20-1 and TRBJ2-4, with 7 bases matching TRBD1. Germline CDR1 is DFQATT and CDR2 is SNEGSKA (reference sequence). The CDR3 totals 14 residues. V shed 4 bases, J shed 3 bases, and the junction held 6 bases outside the gene matches. The CDR3 is CSATRDSGKNIQYF. CDR3 coding DNA: TGCAGTGCTACCCGGGACAGTGGCAAAAACATTCAGTACTTC.

The V gene is TRBV7-2, the J gene TRBJ1-4, with D unresolved. Between the trimmed V and J ends, which lost 0 bases and 12 bases, there was a span of 11 bases. Germline V gene lookup returns CDR1 SGHTA and CDR2 FQGNSA. This CDR3 spans 13 amino acids. The CDR3 spells CASSLATPGELFF. DNA of the CDR3: TGTGCCAGCAGCTTAGCGACTCCCGGAGAACTGTTTTTT.

This chain connects TRBV6-6 to TRBJ1-1, with D maybe TRBD1 (6 bases). Germline V gives CDR1 MNHNY, CDR2 SVGAGI (reference sequence). The CDR3 extends over 14 amino acids. V lost 6 bases and J lost 1, with 12 bases in between. CDR3 DNA: TGTGCCAGCAGGAACAGGGCCCCGAACACTGAAGCTTTCTTT. Its translation is CASRNRAPNTEAFF.

This chain uses TRBV9 with TRBJ2-7; 13 bases are shared with TRBD2. CDR3 length: 16 amino acids. Germline CDR1 and CDR2: SGDLS and YYNGEE. Unmatched junction bases numbered 10, after V lost 4 bases and J lost 6 bases. DNA for the CDR3: TGTGCCAGCAGCACCCTACTAGCGGGAGGGCCGGTCGAGCAGTACTTC. Its protein is CASSTLLAGGPVEQYF. The full variable domain, with the rest looked up from reference TRBV9 and TRBJ2-7, is DSGVTQTPKHLITATGQRVTLRCSPRSGDLSVYWYQQSLDQGLQFLIQYYNGEERAKGNILERFSAQQFPDLHSELNLSSLELGDSALYFCASSTLLAGGPVEQYFGPGTRLTVT.

This clonotype occurred a few times. The chain employs TRBV24-1 and TRBJ2-7; 9 nucleotides agree with TRBD2. The DNA matches TRBJ2-5 better at its end, which makes the J call doubtful. CDR3 length equals 16 residues. CDR1 and CDR2 (germline): KGHDR, SFDVKD. As DNA, the CDR3 is TGTGCCACCAGTGATTCAACTAGCGGGCGAAAAGAGACCCAGTACTTC. It yields the protein CATSDSTSGRKETQYF.

This rearrangement joins TRBV2 to TRBJ2-2; D uncertain. Trimming pared 7 bases from V and 4 bases from J, leaving 13 bases between. This CDR3 has 14 amino acids. Germline V CDR1 and CDR2: SNHLY, FYNNEI. Here the CDR3 reads CASIPGLFTGELFF. The CDR3 nucleotides are TGTGCCAGCATTCCGGGCTTATTCACCGGGGAGCTGTTTTTT. The full variable domain, with the rest looked up from reference TRBV2 and TRBJ2-2, is EPEVTQTPSHQVTQMGQEVILRCVPISNHLYFYWYRQILGQKVEFLVSFYNNEISEKSEIFDDQFSVERPDGSNFTLKIRSTKLEDSAMYFCASIPGLFTGELFFGEGSRLTVL.

This clonotype was detected only a few times. The chain carries TRBV7-9 and TRBJ2-1; D is ambiguous. V was clipped by 7 bases and J by 9 bases, with 19 bases between them. This CDR3 comprises 14 residues. Germline V lookup: CDR1 SEHNR, CDR2 FQNEAQ (reference sequence). The CDR3 sequence: CASIPRDNWSEQFF. The CDR3 nucleotides read TGTGCCAGCATTCCCCGTGACAACTGGAGTGAGCAGTTCTTC.

The gene calls are TRBV12-3 or TRBV12-4 and TRBJ1-6; no clear D. The CDR3 loop spans 14 amino acids. V shed 8 bases and J shed 14 bases, with 22 bases lying between them. The chain's CDR3 is CASLQTQLGEALHF. In DNA, the CDR3 is TGTGCCAGCCTCCAGACCCAGTTGGGCGAGGCCCTCCACTTT.

Worth noting for this clonotype: This may be a read error, as it is one base from a much larger clone. This chain connects TRBV6-5 to TRBJ2-1, with TRBD2 identical over 10 bases. There are 17 residues in the CDR3. From germline, CDR1 is MNHEY and CDR2 SVGAGI. The V segment lost 2 bases and the J segment 8 bases; nucleotides outside the gene matches: 12. This CDR3 reads CASSYGFAASGRDEQFF. The CDR3 DNA is TGTGCCAGCAGTTACGGATTTGCGGCTAGCGGGAGAGATGAGCAGTTCTTC.

The chain couples TRBV16 to TRBJ1-2; D is ambiguous. The CDR3 totals 13 residues. Between the trimmed V and J ends, which lost 2 bases and 9 bases, there was a span of 13 bases. Germline V gene data show CDR1 as KGHSY and CDR2 as FQNENV. The CDR3 sequence: CASSQDRSSRYTF. The CDR3 nucleotides read TGTGCCAGCAGCCAAGACCGATCTTCACGCTACACCTTC. The variable domain in full, completed from reference TRBV16 and TRBJ1-2, reads GEEVAQTPKHLVRGEGQKAKLYCAPIKGHSYVFWYQQVLKNEFKFLISFQNENVFDETGMPKERFSAKCLPNSPCSLEIQATKLEDSAVYFCASSQDRSSRYTFGSGTRLTVV.

The V call is TRBV4-3, the J call TRBJ2-7; maybe TRBD1 (7 bases). Per germline, CDR1 LGHNA and CDR2 YSLEER. V lost 3 bases, J lost 6 bases, and 18 bases lay in between. The CDR3 runs 15 residues. CDR3 DNA: TGCGCCAGCAGCCAGGACTACAGGGGCGGCGTCGAGCAGTACTTC. This gives the protein CASSQDYRGGVEQYF.

This clonotype occurred a few times. The chain links TRBV7-9 to TRBJ2-1; 9 bases align to TRBD1. CDR1 and CDR2 from the germline V gene are SEHNR and FQNEAQ (reference sequence). The junction had 5 bases not matched to a gene; V was cut back by 6 bases and J by 5 bases. The CDR3 is 14 residues long. For the CDR3, the DNA is TGTGCCAGCAGGGGGACAGGGTCCCACAATGAGCAGTTCTTC. Translating it yields CASRGTGSHNEQFF. The variable domain in full, completed from reference TRBV7-9 and TRBJ2-1, reads DTGVSQNPRHKITKRGQNVTFRCDPISEHNRLYWYRQTLGQGPEFLTYFQNEAQLEKSRLLSDRFSAERPKGSFSTLEIQRTEQGDSAMYLCASRGTGSHNEQFFGPGTRLTVL.

This chain uses TRBV7-2 with TRBJ2-3, with 9 bases that match TRBD2. Germline loops: CDR1 SGHTA, CDR2 FQGNSA. With 6 bases clipped from V and 8 bases from J, the junction kept 9 bases outside the gene matches. CDR3 length equals 14 residues. The CDR3 protein is CASSHGSGSGTQYF. CDR3 in DNA: TGTGCCAGCAGTCACGGTAGCGGGAGCGGTACGCAGTATTTT.

This clonotype was counted a single time. The DNA of the CDR3 is TGTGCCAGCAGCGACAGGGGTACGTGGGGAAACACCATATATTTT. It codes for CASSDRGTWGNTIYF. The V and J genes are TRBV3-1 and TRBJ1-3; TRBD1 matches 8 bases. Germline lookup yields CDR1 LGHDT and CDR2 YNNKEL (reference sequence). The junction had 7 bases not matched to a gene; V was cut back by 5 bases and J by 4 bases. The CDR3 totals 15 residues. The full variable domain, with the rest looked up from reference TRBV3-1 and TRBJ1-3, is DTAVSQTPKYLVTQMGNDKSIKCEQNLGHDTMYWYKQDSKKFLKIMFSYNNKELIINETVPNRFSPKSPDKAHLNLHINSLELGDSAVYFCASSDRGTWGNTIYFGEGSWLTVV.

The chain is built from TRBV29-1 and TRBJ2-1, with a weak D call TRBD1 (6 bases). This CDR3 is 14 amino acids long. CDR1 is SQVTM and CDR2 is ANQGSEA in the germline V gene. V gave up 4 bases and J gave up 6 bases, with 16 bases separating them. The CDR3 region has the DNA TGCAGCGTTGCTGCAGGGGTAGGTTTCAATGAGCAGTTCTTC. Its translation is CSVAAGVGFNEQFF.